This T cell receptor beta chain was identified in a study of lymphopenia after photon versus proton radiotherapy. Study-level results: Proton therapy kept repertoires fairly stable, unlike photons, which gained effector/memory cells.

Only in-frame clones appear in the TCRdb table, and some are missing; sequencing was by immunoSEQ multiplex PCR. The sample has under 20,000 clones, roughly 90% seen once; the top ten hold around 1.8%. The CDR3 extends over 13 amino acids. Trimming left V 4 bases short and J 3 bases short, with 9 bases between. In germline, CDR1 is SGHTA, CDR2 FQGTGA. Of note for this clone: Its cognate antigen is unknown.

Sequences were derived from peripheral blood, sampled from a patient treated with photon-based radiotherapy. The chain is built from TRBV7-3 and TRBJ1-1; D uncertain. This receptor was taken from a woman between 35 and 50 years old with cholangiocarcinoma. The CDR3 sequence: CASSSLPDTEAFF. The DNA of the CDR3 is TGTGCCAGCAGCTCACTCCCGGACACTGAAGCTTTCTTT.